This T cell receptor beta chain was identified during a study of blood T cell repertoires in COVID-19. Whole-study context: The cDNA or gDNA used as material had been derived from T cells, B-cell-depleted T cells, or PBMCs.

The germline CDR1 and CDR2 sequences are PRHDT and FYEKMQ (reference sequence). This CDR3 spans 14 amino acids. Trimming shortened V by 2 bases and J by 7 bases, and 14 bases separated the two germline ends. Under the authors' procedure: Amplification of reference gene primers provided the estimated nucleated cell counts. TCRdb keeps only in-frame clones here, not all; method: immunoSEQ multiplex PCR. V, J and clone size reflect that table, while D and trimming were determined from the DNA. Seen here are approximately 180,000 clones, more than 75% observed once, and the top ten hold roughly 5.5%. The sequence derives from a man aged 40-55 years with active or convalescent COVID-19. What was sequenced was peripheral blood. The rearrangement links TRBV13 to TRBJ1-2, with D maybe TRBD1 (5 bases). For the CDR3, the DNA is TGTGCCAGCAGCTTACACCAAGGGGCTTTTGGCTACACCTTC. Encoded protein: CASSLHQGAFGYTF.